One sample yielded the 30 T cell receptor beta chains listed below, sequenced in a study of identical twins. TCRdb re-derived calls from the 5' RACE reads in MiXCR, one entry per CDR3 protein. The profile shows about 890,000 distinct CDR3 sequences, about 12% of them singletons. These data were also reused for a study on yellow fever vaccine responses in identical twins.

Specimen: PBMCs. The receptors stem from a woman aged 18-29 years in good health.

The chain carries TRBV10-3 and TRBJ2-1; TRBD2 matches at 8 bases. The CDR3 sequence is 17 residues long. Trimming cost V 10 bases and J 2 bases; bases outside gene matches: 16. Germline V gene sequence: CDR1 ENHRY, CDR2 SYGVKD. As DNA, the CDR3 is TGTGCCACCCTCCACGGGAGGGCCCTCGTGACCTACAATGAGCAGTTCTTC. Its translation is CATLHGRALVTYNEQFF.

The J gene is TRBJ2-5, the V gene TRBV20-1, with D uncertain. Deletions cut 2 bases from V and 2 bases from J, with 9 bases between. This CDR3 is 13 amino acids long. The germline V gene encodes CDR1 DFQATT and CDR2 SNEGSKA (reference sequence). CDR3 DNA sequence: TGCAGTGCTAGACTAGTCGGGCAAGAGACCCAGTACTTC. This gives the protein CSARLVGQETQYF.

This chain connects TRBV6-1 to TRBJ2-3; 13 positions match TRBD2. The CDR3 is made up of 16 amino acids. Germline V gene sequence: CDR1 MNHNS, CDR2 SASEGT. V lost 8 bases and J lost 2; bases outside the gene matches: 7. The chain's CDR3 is CASPPTSGRATDTQYF. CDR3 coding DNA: TGTGCCAGCCCCCCAACTAGCGGGAGGGCCACAGATACGCAGTATTTT.

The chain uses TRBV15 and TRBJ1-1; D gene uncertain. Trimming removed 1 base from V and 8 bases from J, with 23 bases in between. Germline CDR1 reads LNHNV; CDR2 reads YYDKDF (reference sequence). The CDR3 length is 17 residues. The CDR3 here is CATSRAIIRASLVEAFF. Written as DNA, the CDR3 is TGTGCCACCAGCAGAGCAATCATTCGGGCCAGCTTGGTGGAAGCTTTCTTT.

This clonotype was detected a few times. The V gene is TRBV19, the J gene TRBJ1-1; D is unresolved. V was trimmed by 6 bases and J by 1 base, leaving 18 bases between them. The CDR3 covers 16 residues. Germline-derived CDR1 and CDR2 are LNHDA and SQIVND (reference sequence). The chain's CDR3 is CASRRDGRLQNTEAFF. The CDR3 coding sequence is TGTGCCAGTAGAAGGGATGGACGTCTCCAGAACACTGAAGCTTTCTTT.

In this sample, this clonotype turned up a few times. CDR3 region: CASSPRDRGLTGELFF. The CDR3 DNA follows: TGTGCCAGCTCACCAAGGGACAGGGGGCTTACCGGGGAGCTGTTTTTT. V gene TRBV18 combines with J gene TRBJ2-2; TRBD1 matches 12 bases. Germline CDR1 reads KGHSH; CDR2 reads LQKENI. The V segment lost 2 bases and the J segment 5 bases; nucleotides outside the gene matches: 3. This CDR3 is 16 amino acids long.

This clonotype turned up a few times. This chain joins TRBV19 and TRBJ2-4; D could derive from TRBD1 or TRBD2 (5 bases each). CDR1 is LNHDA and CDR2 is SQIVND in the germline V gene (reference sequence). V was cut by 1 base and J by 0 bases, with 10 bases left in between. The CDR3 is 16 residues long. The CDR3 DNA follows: TGTGCCAGTAGTATAGGAGGGGCGAGAGCCAAAAACATTCAGTACTTC. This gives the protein CASSIGGARAKNIQYF.

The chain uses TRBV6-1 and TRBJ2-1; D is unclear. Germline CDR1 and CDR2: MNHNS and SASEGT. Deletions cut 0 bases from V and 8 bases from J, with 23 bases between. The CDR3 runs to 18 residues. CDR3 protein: CASSEASVMSHLGYEQFF. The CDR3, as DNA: TGTGCCAGCAGTGAAGCTTCTGTTATGAGTCATCTTGGCTATGAGCAGTTCTTC.

The CDR3 DNA reads as TGTGCCAGCAGCCCCGCGTGGGAGCAGTTCTTC. This codes for CASSPAWEQFF. The chain recombines TRBV7-2 with TRBJ2-1; D gene unclear. The germline V gene encodes CDR1 SGHTA and CDR2 FQGNSA. The CDR3 runs 11 residues. Trimming took off 5 bases at V and 10 bases at J, with 9 bases between the two ends.

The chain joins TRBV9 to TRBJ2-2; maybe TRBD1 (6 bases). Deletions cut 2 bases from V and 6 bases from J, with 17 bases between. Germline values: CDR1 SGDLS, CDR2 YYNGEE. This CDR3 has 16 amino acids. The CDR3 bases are TGTGCCAGCAGCGTGGCAGGGGAACTTAACCCCGGGGAGCTGTTTTTT. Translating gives CASSVAGELNPGELFF.

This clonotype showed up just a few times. CDR3 amino acids: CASSSLGRQYNEQFF. The CDR3 DNA reads as TGTGCCAGCAGCTCCCTGGGGAGACAGTACAATGAGCAGTTCTTC. V is TRBV7-6 and J is TRBJ2-1; TRBD1 or TRBD2 may be the D gene (5 bases each). Germline V CDR1 and CDR2: SGHVS, FNYEAQ. The CDR3 is 15 amino acids. V gave up 4 bases and J gave up 4 bases, with 14 bases separating them. Using reference TRBV7-6 and TRBJ2-1 for the parts outside the CDR3, the full variable domain is GAGVSQSPRYKVTKRGQDVALRCDPISGHVSLYWYRQALGQGPEFLTYFNYEAQQDKSGLPNDRFSAERPEGSISTLTIQRTEQRDSAMYRCASSSLGRQYNEQFFGPGTRLTVL.

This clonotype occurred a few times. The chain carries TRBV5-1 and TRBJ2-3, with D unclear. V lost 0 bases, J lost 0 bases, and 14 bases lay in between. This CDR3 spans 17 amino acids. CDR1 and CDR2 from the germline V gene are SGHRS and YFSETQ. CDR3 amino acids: CASSLDRWQASTDTQYF. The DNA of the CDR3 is TGCGCCAGCAGCTTGGATCGCTGGCAGGCTAGCACAGATACGCAGTATTTT.

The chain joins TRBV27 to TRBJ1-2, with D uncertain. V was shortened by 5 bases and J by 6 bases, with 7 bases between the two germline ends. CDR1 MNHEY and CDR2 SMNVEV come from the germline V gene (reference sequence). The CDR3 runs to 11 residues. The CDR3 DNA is TGTGCCAGCAGTGGTTTGGATGGCTACACCTTC. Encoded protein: CASSGLDGYTF.

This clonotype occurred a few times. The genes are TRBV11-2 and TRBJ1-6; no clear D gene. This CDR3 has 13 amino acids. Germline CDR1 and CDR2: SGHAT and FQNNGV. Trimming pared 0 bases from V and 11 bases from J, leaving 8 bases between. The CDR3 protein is CASSLEPSAPLHF. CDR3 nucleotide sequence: TGTGCCAGCAGCTTAGAACCCAGTGCACCCCTCCACTTT.

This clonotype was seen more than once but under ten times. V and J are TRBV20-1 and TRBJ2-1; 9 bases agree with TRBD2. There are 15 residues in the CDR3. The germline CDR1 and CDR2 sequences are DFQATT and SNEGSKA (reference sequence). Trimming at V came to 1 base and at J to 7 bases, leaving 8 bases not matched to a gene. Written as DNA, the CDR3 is TGCAGTGCTAGAGTCGCTAGCGGGACTATGAATGAGCAGTTCTTC. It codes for CSARVASGTMNEQFF.

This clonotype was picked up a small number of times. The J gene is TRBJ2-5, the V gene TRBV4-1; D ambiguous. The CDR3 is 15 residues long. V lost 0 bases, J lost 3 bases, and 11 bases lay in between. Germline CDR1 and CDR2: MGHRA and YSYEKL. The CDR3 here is CASSQDPPGKETQYF. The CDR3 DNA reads TGCGCCAGCAGCCAAGACCCCCCGGGCAAAGAGACCCAGTACTTC.

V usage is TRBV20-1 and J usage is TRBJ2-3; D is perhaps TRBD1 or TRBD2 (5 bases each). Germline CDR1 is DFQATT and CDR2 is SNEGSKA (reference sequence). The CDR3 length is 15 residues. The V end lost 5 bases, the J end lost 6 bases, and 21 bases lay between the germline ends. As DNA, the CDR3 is TGCAGTGCTGGGGGAACCCGTCCCAACGGGGATACGCAGTATTTT. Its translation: CSAGGTRPNGDTQYF.

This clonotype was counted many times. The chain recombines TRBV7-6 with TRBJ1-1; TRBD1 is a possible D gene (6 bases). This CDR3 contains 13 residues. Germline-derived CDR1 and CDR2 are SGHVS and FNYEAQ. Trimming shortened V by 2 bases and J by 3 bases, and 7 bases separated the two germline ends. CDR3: CASSLSGDTEAFF. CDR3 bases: TGTGCCAGCAGCTTATCAGGGGACACTGAAGCTTTCTTT.

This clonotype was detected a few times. CDR3 DNA sequence: TGTGCCAGCAGGGCAGGACTTCCCCACGAGCAGTACTTC. It is translated as CASRAGLPHEQYF. This chain connects TRBV28 to TRBJ2-7, with a tentative D call TRBD2 (5 bases). The germline gives CDR1 MDHEN, CDR2 SYDVKM. There are 13 residues in the CDR3. V was cut by 6 bases and J by 5 bases, with 14 bases left in between.

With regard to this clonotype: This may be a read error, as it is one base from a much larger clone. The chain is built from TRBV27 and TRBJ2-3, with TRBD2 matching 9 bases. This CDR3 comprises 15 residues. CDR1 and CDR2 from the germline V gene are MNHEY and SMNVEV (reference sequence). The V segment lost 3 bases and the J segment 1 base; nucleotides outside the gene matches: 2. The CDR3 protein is CASSFWTSGTDTQYF. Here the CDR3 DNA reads TGTGCCAGCAGTTTCTGGACTAGCGGCACAGATACGCAGTATTTT.

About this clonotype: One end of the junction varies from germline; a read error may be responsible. CDR3 residues: CASSDDRVRHF. Here the CDR3 DNA reads TGCGCCAGCAGTGACGACAGGGTTCGGCACTTC. This chain links TRBV10-2 with TRBJ2-7, with TRBD1 matching over 7 bases. The CDR3 totals 11 residues. Germline CDR1 and CDR2: WSHSY and SAAADI.

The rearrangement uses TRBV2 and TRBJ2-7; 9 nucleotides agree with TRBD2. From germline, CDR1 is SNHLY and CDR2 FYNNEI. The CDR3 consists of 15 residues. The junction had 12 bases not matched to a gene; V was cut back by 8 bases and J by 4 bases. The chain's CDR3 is CASLLSGRRDYEQYF. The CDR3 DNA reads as TGTGCCAGCTTATTGAGCGGGAGGAGGGATTACGAGCAGTACTTC.

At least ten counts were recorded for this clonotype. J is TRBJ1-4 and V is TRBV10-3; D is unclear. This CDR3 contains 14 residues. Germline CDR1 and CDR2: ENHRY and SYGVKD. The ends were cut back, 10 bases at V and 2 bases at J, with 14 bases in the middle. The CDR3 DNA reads TGTGCCACCCGACACGCAGGCACTAATGAAAAACTGTTTTTT. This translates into CATRHAGTNEKLFF.

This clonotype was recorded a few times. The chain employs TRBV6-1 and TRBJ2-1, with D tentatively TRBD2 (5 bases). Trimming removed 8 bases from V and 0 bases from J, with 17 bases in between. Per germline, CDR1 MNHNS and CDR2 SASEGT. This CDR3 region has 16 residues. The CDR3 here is CASRLSMGSSYNEQFF. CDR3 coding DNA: TGTGCCAGCCGGTTGTCGATGGGGAGCTCCTACAATGAGCAGTTCTTC.

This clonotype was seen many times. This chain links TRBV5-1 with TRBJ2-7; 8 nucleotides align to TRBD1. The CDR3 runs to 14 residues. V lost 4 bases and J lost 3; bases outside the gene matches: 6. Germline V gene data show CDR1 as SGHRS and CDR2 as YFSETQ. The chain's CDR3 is CASSLDRVDYEQYF. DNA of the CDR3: TGCGCCAGCAGCCTGGACAGGGTAGACTACGAGCAGTACTTC.

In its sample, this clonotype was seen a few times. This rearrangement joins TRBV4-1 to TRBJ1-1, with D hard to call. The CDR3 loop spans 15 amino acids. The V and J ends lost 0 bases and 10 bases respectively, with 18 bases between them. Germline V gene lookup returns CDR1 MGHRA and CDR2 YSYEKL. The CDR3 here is CASSQERVGGQRAFF. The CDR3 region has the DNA TGCGCCAGCAGCCAAGAACGGGTGGGTGGGCAACGAGCTTTCTTT.

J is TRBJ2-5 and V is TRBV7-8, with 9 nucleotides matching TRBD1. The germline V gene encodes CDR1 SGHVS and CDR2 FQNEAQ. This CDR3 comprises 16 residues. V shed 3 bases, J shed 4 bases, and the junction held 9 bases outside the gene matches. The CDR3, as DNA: TGTGCCAGCAGCTTGGGGGACAGGGTCGAAGGAGAGACCCAGTACTTC. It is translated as CASSLGDRVEGETQYF.

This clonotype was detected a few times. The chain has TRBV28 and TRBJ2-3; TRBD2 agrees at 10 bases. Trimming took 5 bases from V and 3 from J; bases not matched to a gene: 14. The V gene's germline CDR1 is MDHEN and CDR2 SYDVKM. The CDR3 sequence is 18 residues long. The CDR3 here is CASSPLLGLAGDTDTQYF. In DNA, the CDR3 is TGTGCCAGCAGTCCCCTATTAGGGCTAGCGGGGGATACAGATACGCAGTATTTT.

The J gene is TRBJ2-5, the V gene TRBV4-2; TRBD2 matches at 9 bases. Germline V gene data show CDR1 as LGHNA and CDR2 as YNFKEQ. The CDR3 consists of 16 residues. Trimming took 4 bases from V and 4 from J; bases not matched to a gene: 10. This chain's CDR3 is CASSREAGGPGETQYF. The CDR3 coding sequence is TGTGCCAGCAGCCGAGAGGCGGGGGGGCCGGGAGAGACCCAGTACTTC.

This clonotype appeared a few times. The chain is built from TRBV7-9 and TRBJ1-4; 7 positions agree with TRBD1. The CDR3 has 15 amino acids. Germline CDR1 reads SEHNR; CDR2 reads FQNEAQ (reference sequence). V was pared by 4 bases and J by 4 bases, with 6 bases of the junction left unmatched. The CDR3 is CASSSKGQFNEKLFF. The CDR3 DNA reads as TGTGCCAGCAGCTCGAAGGGACAGTTTAATGAAAAACTGTTTTTT.